This TCR beta chain was documented in a study of T cell responses to AZD1222 COVID-19 vaccine. Study findings and constraints: Clonal diversity may have been underestimated, and the donors were mostly white British, with more females than males. Seropositive status at baseline applied to only a handful of AZD1222 recipients. Distributed over spike, vaccine-associated CD4 TCRs predominated at 160-218 and 743-854.

Combined were second doses at about 4 or about 12 weeks. As for this clone: The antigen is unknown.

Clones were read by immunoSEQ multiplex PCR, and TCRdb kept only the in-frame ones, dropping some. Among 100,000 to 150,000 clones listed, more than 65% were seen once. The sample consisted of peripheral blood, taken 28 days after the second AZD1222 dose. This TCR derives from an adult who received the AZD1222 COVID-19 vaccine.

Here the CDR3 reads CASSIDQPGKNIQYF. In DNA, the CDR3 is TGTGCCAGTAGTATAGACCAGCCGGGCAAAAACATTCAGTACTTC. The gene calls are TRBV19 and TRBJ2-4; D ambiguous. The CDR3 runs to 15 residues. The germline V gene encodes CDR1 LNHDA and CDR2 SQIVND (reference sequence). V shed 0 bases and J shed 3 bases, with 9 bases lying between them. The whole variable domain, filled in from reference TRBV19 and TRBJ2-4, reads DGGITQSPKYLFRKEGQNVTLSCEQNLNHDAMYWYRQDPGQGLRLIYYSQIVNDFQKGDIAEGYSVSREKKESFPLTVTSAQKNPTAFYLCASSIDQPGKNIQYFGAGTRLSVL.